This paragraph reports one T cell receptor (beta chain). TCRdb's table, derived via immunoSEQ multiplex PCR, lists solely in-frame clones and lacks some. The table lists about 17,000 clones, almost 95% of them singletons, with roughly 7.6% in the top ten. The data are from a study of OX40 agonist ivuxolimab in advanced cancers. Study details: The dose of intravenous ivuxolimab that patients received every 2 weeks ranged from 0.01 to 10 mg/kg.

It was autoimmune disease history or systemic immunosuppression that excluded patients. With baseline, cycle 4 day 1, and cycle 7 day 1 as timepoints, blood was sampled. Trimming removed 7 bases at V and 3 bases at J, with 9 bases between. CDR1 MDHEN and CDR2 SYDVKM come from the germline V gene. The CDR3 loop spans 13 amino acids. The source was CD4+ or CD8+ T cells sorted from blood, collected in a trial of the OX40 agonist ivuxolimab. The chain carries TRBV28 and TRBJ2-2, with D perhaps TRBD1 (5 bases). The TCR sequence derives from an adult with an advanced solid tumor such as melanoma, head and neck, liver or kidney cancer. The CDR3 region has the DNA TGTGCCAGCATGGGGCTCTACACCGGGGAGCTGTTTTTT. This sequence encodes CASMGLYTGELFF.